This T cell receptor beta chain was sequenced in a study of blood T cells in healthy people across ages. Whole-study context: For every two T cells, template switching captured about one barcoded beta molecule. Study-wide points: TCR beta diversity correlated strongly with naive T cell percentage.

The authors isolated at least 6.5 million PBMCs per sample. As concerns this clonotype: Its antigen remains unidentified.

From germline, CDR1 is SGHRS and CDR2 YFSETQ. V lost 6 bases and J lost 5, with 12 bases in between. This CDR3 has 12 residues. Then a second PCR, running about 7 to 11 cycles, was carried out with a sample-barcoded 5' primer and a J-beta primer mix. Every cDNA molecule carried a tag from a template-switch adaptor bearing 12 random nucleotides. TCRdb independently ran MiXCR on the 5' RACE reads; one entry per CDR3 protein. The sample has hundreds of thousands of distinct CDR3 sequences, roughly 50% seen once. The source material was blood. The TCR comes from a man in his 60s in good health. This chain connects TRBV5-1 to TRBJ2-7; a possible D gene is TRBD1 (6 bases). CDR3 protein: CASTDSAHEQYF. For the CDR3, the DNA is TGCGCCAGCACGGACAGTGCCCACGAGCAGTACTTC.